These 5 T cell receptor beta chains were sequenced from one sample in a study of T-cell memory formation after mild COVID-19. TCRdb fed the 5' RACE reads into MiXCR, producing one record per CDR3 protein. The sample records fewer than 400,000 distinct CDR3 sequences, roughly 15% being singletons. The source material was PBMCs or a T cell subset sorted from them (not recorded which). The receptors here all came from a man between 18 and 35 years old who had mild COVID-19 (a few samples of this study predate the infection). Cell type and time point are not known.

This chain joins TRBV7-2 and TRBJ2-7; tentatively, D is TRBD1 or TRBD2 (5 bases each). V lost 5 bases, J lost 5 bases, and 16 bases lay in between. CDR3 size: 14 residues. Germline assignment: CDR1 SGHTA and CDR2 FQGNSA. The CDR3 here is CASSLRRGDHEQYF. CDR3 in DNA: TGTGCCAGCAGCCTCCGGAGAGGGGACCACGAGCAGTACTTC.

The chain uses TRBV7-9 and TRBJ2-5; D uncertain. The CDR3 has 15 residues. Trimming stripped 4 bases from V and 2 bases from J, with 14 bases between. CDR1 and CDR2 from the germline V gene are SEHNR and FQNEAQ (reference sequence). The CDR3 spells CASSSLPPTQETQYF. CDR3 coding DNA: TGTGCCAGCAGCTCCCTCCCGCCGACTCAAGAGACCCAGTACTTC. Supplemented by reference TRBV7-9 and TRBJ2-5, the full variable domain reads DTGVSQNPRHKITKRGQNVTFRCDPISEHNRLYWYRQTLGQGPEFLTYFQNEAQLEKSRLLSDRFSAERPKGSFSTLEIQRTEQGDSAMYLCASSSLPPTQETQYFGPGTRLLVL.

In its sample, this clonotype was seen a few times. Germline is not matched at one junction end, which may reflect a read error. V is TRBV4-1 and J is TRBJ1-2; D remains ambiguous. CDR1 and CDR2 (germline): MGHRA, YSYEKL. The CDR3 has 16 amino acids. CDR3 region: CASSRVLSGDAMRFAF. As DNA, the CDR3 is TGCGCCAGCAGCCGAGTCCTTTCGGGCGACGCTATGCGATTTGCCTTC.

This clonotype appeared a few times. V gene TRBV11-2 combines with J gene TRBJ1-1; D perhaps matches TRBD1 (5 bases). There are 16 residues in the CDR3. V was pared by 4 bases and J by 4 bases, with 19 bases between. The germline V gene encodes CDR1 SGHAT and CDR2 FQNNGV. This CDR3 is CASSSGALSYRTEAFF. As DNA, the CDR3 is TGTGCCAGCAGCTCTGGGGCCTTATCCTACCGCACTGAAGCTTTCTTT.

This clonotype was seen at least ten times. J is TRBJ1-2 and V is TRBV2, with a weak D call TRBD1 (6 bases). Trimming stripped 2 bases from V and 4 bases from J, with 14 bases between. The germline CDR1 and CDR2 sequences are SNHLY and FYNNEI. This CDR3 region has 15 residues. CDR3 residues: CASSERAGEGYGYTF. In nucleotides, the CDR3 is TGTGCCAGCAGTGAAAGGGCAGGGGAAGGCTATGGCTACACCTTC. Variable domain in full (rest from reference TRBV2 and TRBJ1-2): EPEVTQTPSHQVTQMGQEVILRCVPISNHLYFYWYRQILGQKVEFLVSFYNNEISEKSEIFDDQFSVERPDGSNFTLKIRSTKLEDSAMYFCASSERAGEGYGYTFGSGTRLTVV.